The 18 T cell receptor beta chains given below trace back to one sample, sequenced in a study of read filtering for tumor transcriptome and immune sequencing (TCRdb year 2020). Instrument on record: Illumina HiSeq 4000. Starting from roughly 370 ng RNA, TCR libraries were constructed with the Immunoverse kit using molecular barcoded adaptors that cover the alpha/delta and beta/gamma chains. TCRdb reprocessed the public reads (quality trimming at Q25 with fastp, clone calling with MiXCR) and kept in-frame beta chains. One record per CDR3 amino acid sequence lists the most common genes and DNA. The sample records around 44,000 distinct CDR3 sequences, roughly 13% of which are singletons. The ten top clones hold 30% of the sample. Material: a population of CD138-negative cells sorted from bone marrow. This sample's cell subset or site label indicates: bone marrow mononuclear cells depleted of CD138+ plasma/myeloma cells by negative magnetic selection. These receptors originate from a donor aged 40 or over with multiple myeloma.

Comment on this clonotype: A read error is the likely source, as a far larger clone sits one nucleotide away. The chain has TRBV28 and TRBJ2-1; 8 positions match TRBD1. There are 15 residues in the CDR3. The germline gives CDR1 MDHEN, CDR2 SYDVKM. The DNA for the CDR3 is TGTGCCAGCAGCTTCCGACAGGGGCCCTACAATGGGCAGTTCTTC. Translation: CASSFRQGPYNGQFF.

At least ten counts were recorded for this clonotype. This chain links TRBV28 with TRBJ2-3; the match to TRBD2 covers 11 bases. The CDR3 is made up of 15 amino acids. Germline lookup yields CDR1 MDHEN and CDR2 SYDVKM. J was trimmed by 3 bases and V by 7 bases; bases with no gene match: 6. As DNA, the CDR3 is TGTGCCAGCACGACTAGCGGGATCTCTACAGATACGCAGTATTTT. This gives the protein CASTTSGISTDTQYF. Supplemented by reference TRBV28 and TRBJ2-3, the full variable domain reads DVKVTQSSRYLVKRTGEKVFLECVQDMDHENMFWYRQDPGLGLRLIYFSYDVKMKEKGDIPEGYSVSREKKERFSLILESASTNQTSMYLCASTTSGISTDTQYFGPGTRLTVL.

This sequence joins TRBV14 and TRBJ1-6, with D possibly being TRBD1 (5 bases). Trimming took 0 bases from V and 10 from J, leaving 16 bases between them. Germline loops: CDR1 SGHDN, CDR2 FVKESK. The CDR3 length is 16 residues. This CDR3 is CASSQDRTLRGSPLHF. The CDR3 bases are TGTGCCAGCAGCCAAGATAGAACCTTACGGGGCTCACCCCTCCACTTT.

At least ten counts were recorded for this clonotype. V usage is TRBV4-3 and J usage is TRBJ1-4, with D possibly being TRBD1 (5 bases). CDR3 size: 15 residues. Germline V gene lookup returns CDR1 LGHNA and CDR2 YSLEER. Trimming removed 1 base at V and 8 bases at J, with 14 bases between. The CDR3 loop reads CASSQGGQGLEKLFF. The CDR3 DNA sequence: TGCGCCAGCAGCCAAGGGGGTCAGGGATTAGAAAAACTGTTTTTT.

This clonotype occurred many times. The chain uses TRBV20-1 and TRBJ2-2; possibly TRBD1 for D (5 bases). CDR1 DFQATT and CDR2 SNEGSKA come from the germline V gene (reference sequence). The CDR3 runs to 13 residues. The ends were cut back, 6 bases at V and 3 bases at J, with 11 bases in the middle. CDR3 residues: CSAMVQDTGELFF. In DNA, the CDR3 is TGCAGTGCCATGGTACAGGACACCGGGGAGCTGTTTTTT.

Concerning this clonotype itself: A far larger clone is only one base removed, so a read error is likely. Likely a read error: the CDR3 ends without its conserved phenylalanine or tryptophan. The chain has TRBV6-1 and TRBJ2-7; TRBD1 agrees at 9 bases. This CDR3 is built from 15 residues. V was clipped by 6 bases and J by 3 bases; unmatched bases: 9. Germline values: CDR1 MNHNS, CDR2 SASEGT. The CDR3 nucleotides are TGTGCCAGCAGGTATTCCGGGACAGGGAGCTACGAGCAGTACTCC. This translates into CASRYSGTGSYEQYS.

This clonotype was seen repeatedly, ten times or more. The chain recombines TRBV5-1 with TRBJ1-3, with 11 bases lining up with TRBD1. With V trimmed by 3 bases and J by 8 bases, 7 bases remained unmatched. Germline CDR1 reads SGHRS; CDR2 reads YFSETQ. This CDR3 has 15 residues. The CDR3 loop reads CASSWSGTGGDTIYF. The CDR3 DNA reads as TGCGCCAGCAGCTGGTCCGGGACAGGGGGGGACACCATATATTTT. Variable domain in full (rest from reference TRBV5-1 and TRBJ1-3): KAGVTQTPRYLIKTRGQQVTLSCSPISGHRSVSWYQQTPGQGLQFLFEYFSETQRNKGNFPGRFSGRQFSNSRSEMNVSTLELGDSALYLCASSWSGTGGDTIYFGEGSWLTVV.

In the case of this clonotype: One end of the junction varies from germline; a read error may be responsible. V is TRBV5-4 and J is TRBJ2-3, with 10 bases identical to TRBD2. The CDR3 is 15 amino acids. Germline lookup yields CDR1 SGHNT and CDR2 YYREEE (reference sequence). CDR3 DNA sequence: TGTGCCAGCAGCCCTAGCGGGAGTAGGACAGACACGCAGTATTTT. Residues: CASSPSGSRTDTQYF.

This clonotype was detected ten times or more. This sequence joins TRBV7-2 and TRBJ2-5; no definite D call. The CDR3 is 16 residues long. The V and J ends lost 5 bases and 1 base respectively, with 17 bases between them. Germline V gene lookup returns CDR1 SGHTA and CDR2 FQGNSA. The CDR3 region has the DNA TGTGCCAGCAGCACGGATCGCACCGGGTCCCAAGAGACCCAGTACTTC. This encodes CASSTDRTGSQETQYF.

Details on this clonotype: A much larger clone is a single base away; this may be a read error. The rearrangement joins TRBV3-1 to TRBJ2-3, with D possibly TRBD2 on 6 matching bases. CDR3 length: 16 amino acids. Per the germline V gene, CDR1 is LGHDT and CDR2 is YNNKEL (reference sequence). The CDR3 is CASSQRRDLATDTRYF. The CDR3 DNA is TGTGCCAGCAGCCAAAGGAGGGATCTCGCGACAGATACGCGGTATTTT.

In its sample, this clonotype was seen many times. V and J are TRBV12-3 or TRBV12-4 and TRBJ2-5, with TRBD2 as a possible D gene (6 bases). The germline V and J ends were trimmed by 9 bases and 2 bases, with 16 bases remaining between them. The CDR3 covers 14 residues. CDR3 bases: TGTGCCAGTCGGTCCGGGGGACCTCAAGAGACCCAGTACTTC. This codes for CASRSGGPQETQYF.

This clonotype was seen ten or more times. This rearrangement joins TRBV7-2 to TRBJ2-5, with 8 nucleotides matching TRBD1. The CDR3 covers 15 residues. Germline CDR1 reads SGHTA; CDR2 reads FQGNSA. V lost 5 bases to trimming and J lost 5 bases; unmatched junction nucleotides: 10. CDR3 DNA: TGTGCCAGCAGCGGAAGGACAGGGATCGGGGAGACCCAGTACTTC. Translated, it gives CASSGRTGIGETQYF.

On this clonotype: A read error may be the cause here, since a much bigger clone is one base away. The chain uses TRBV24-1 and TRBJ1-5; no firm D call. The V end lost 12 bases, the J end lost 0 bases, and 17 bases lay between the germline ends. This CDR3 has 15 residues. Germline-derived CDR1 and CDR2 are KGHDR and SFDVKD. DNA of the CDR3: TGTGCCCCCATCGGCCGGCGCGATAGCAATCAGCCCCAGCATTTT. This gives the protein CAPIGRRDSNQPQHF.

This clonotype was detected many times. The V gene is TRBV20-1, the J gene TRBJ1-6; D not certain. V lost 4 bases and J lost 8, with 12 bases in between. The CDR3 totals 13 residues. CDR1 and CDR2 from the germline V gene are DFQATT and SNEGSKA (reference sequence). CDR3 sequence: CSAIGQADSPLHF. Written as DNA, the CDR3 is TGCAGTGCTATCGGCCAGGCGGATTCACCCCTCCACTTT.

Many counts were recorded for this clonotype. V gene TRBV6-5 combines with J gene TRBJ2-5, with a weak D call TRBD1 (5 bases). Germline V gives CDR1 MNHEY, CDR2 SVGAGI. CDR3 length: 13 residues. V was cut by 7 bases and J by 4 bases, with 13 bases left in between. The CDR3 DNA follows: TGTGCCAGCAAATGGGGCCCGCGAGAGACCCAGTACTTC. It codes for CASKWGPRETQYF.

Concerning this clonotype: This is likely an artifact of a read error, given a far larger clone one base away. The chain employs TRBV10-1 and TRBJ2-1; D is undetermined. The germline V gene encodes CDR1 WNHNN and CDR2 SYGVQD (reference sequence). V was trimmed by 10 bases and J by 9 bases, leaving 16 bases between them. There are 12 residues in the CDR3. For the CDR3, the DNA is TGCGCCACTACCCAAATGGCGAGTGAGCAGTTCTTC. It codes for CATTQMASEQFF.

Concerning this clonotype: A junction boundary mismatches the germline segment, possibly from a read error. V gene TRBV7-9 combines with J gene TRBJ2-1, with a possible D match to TRBD2 (6 bases). The V gene's germline CDR1 is SEHNR and CDR2 FQNEAQ (reference sequence). The CDR3 consists of 20 residues. As DNA, the CDR3 is TGTGCCAGCGGAGGGATACGGGCAGGTCAACGGGGGAGCTCCTACAATGGGCAGTTCTTC. Translation gives CASGGIRAGQRGSSYNGQFF.

This clonotype was seen a few times. Being one base from a much bigger clone, this may be a read error. V is TRBV21-1 and J is TRBJ1-4; the tabulated D call, TRBD1, remains unverified against the DNA. TRBV21-1 is a known pseudogene. There are 17 residues in the CDR3. The CDR3, as DNA: TGTGCCAGCAGCAAACCGAGAGGATGGTCAGGGTTGGATACGCTGTATTTT. The encoded protein is CASSKPRGWSGLDTLYF.